This T cell receptor beta chain was identified during a study of blood T cell repertoires in COVID-19. Germline V gene data show CDR1 as GTSNPN and CDR2 as SVGIG (reference sequence). This CDR3 has 17 amino acids. With 3 bases removed from V and 0 bases from J, the gap between germline ends came to 18 bases. In the original processing: Scientists estimated how many nucleated cells there were by amplifying reference gene primers. The data were produced by immunoSEQ multiplex PCR, yet TCRdb's version contains in-frame clones alone and is incomplete. V and J calls and clone size are given by that table; D and trimming were obtained from the DNA. The data show roughly 110,000 clones, with 84% seen just once and around 15% held by the top ten.

The TCR comes from a woman between 55 and 75 years old with acute or convalescent COVID-19. The specimen was peripheral blood. The chain uses TRBV30 and TRBJ2-1; TRBD2 is a possible D gene (6 bases). The CDR3 region has the DNA TGTGCCTGGAGAGCTCTGACTGCGGGAAGCTCCTACAATGAGCAGTTCTTC. Amino acids: CAWRALTAGSSYNEQFF.